The entry below gives a single T cell receptor beta chain sequence along with its context. These data come from a study of OX40 agonist ivuxolimab in advanced cancers. The assay was immunoSEQ multiplex PCR, and TCRdb's table has in-frame clones only and misses some. The sample holds more than 50,000 clones, 84% seen once. The CDR3 totals 18 residues. This sequence was found in an adult with an advanced solid tumor such as melanoma, head and neck, liver or kidney cancer. The chain links TRBV21-1 to TRBJ2-1; the tabulated D call, TRBD1, remains unverified against the DNA. TRBV21-1 is a known pseudogene. The sample in question was CD4+ or CD8+ T cells sorted from blood, obtained in a trial of the OX40 agonist ivuxolimab. The CDR3, as DNA: TGTGCCAGCAGCAGCGGAAGGACAGGGGATATCAAGTACAATGAGCAGTTCTTC. Translated: CASSSGRTGDIKYNEQFF.